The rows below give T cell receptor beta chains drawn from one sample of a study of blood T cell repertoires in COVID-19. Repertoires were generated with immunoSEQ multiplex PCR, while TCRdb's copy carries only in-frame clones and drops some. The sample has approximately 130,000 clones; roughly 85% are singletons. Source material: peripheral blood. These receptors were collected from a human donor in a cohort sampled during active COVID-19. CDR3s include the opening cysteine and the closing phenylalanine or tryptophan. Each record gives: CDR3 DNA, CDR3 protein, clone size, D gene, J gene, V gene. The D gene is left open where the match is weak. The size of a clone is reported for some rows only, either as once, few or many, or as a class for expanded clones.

TGCGCCAGCAGCCTAGAAACAGGGGCCACCGGGGAGCTGTTTTTT | CASSLETGATGELFF | - | TRBD1 | TRBJ2-2 | TRBV4-1
TGTGCCAGTAGTATAGTTGCCAGGGTTCAGCCCCAGCATTTT | CASSIVARVQPQHF | - | - | TRBJ1-5 | TRBV19
TGCAGCTACGGTCCGGGCACAGATACGCAGTATTTT | CSYGPGTDTQYF | - | - | TRBJ2-3 | TRBV29-1
TGCAGTGCTGGAACGGGGACCCAGTACTTC | CSAGTGTQYF | - | - | TRBJ2-5 | TRBV20-1
TGTGCCAGCAGCTTTTCAGCGGGACCCACAGATACGCAGTATTTT | CASSFSAGPTDTQYF | - | TRBD2 | TRBJ2-3 | TRBV13
TGCGCCAGCAGCTTGGACGGACAGGGGGCGCGTTTGGAGACCCAGTACTTC | CASSLDGQGARLETQYF | - | TRBD1 | TRBJ2-5 | TRBV5-1
TGTGCCAGCAGTTCGGCTAGCGGGGGCACAGATACGCAGTATTTT | CASSSASGGTDTQYF | - | TRBD2 | TRBJ2-3 | TRBV27
TGTGCCAGCTCCATTCAGGGGGCTAACTCTGGGGCCAACGTCCTGACTTTC | CASSIQGANSGANVLTF | once | TRBD1 | TRBJ2-6 | TRBV18
TGTGCCAGCAGCCGAACAGGGAACAATCAGCCCCAGCATTTT | CASSRTGNNQPQHF | few | - | TRBJ1-5 | TRBV6-6
TGTGCCAGCAGCTTAGATCGCCAGGGCAATGAGCAGTTCTTC | CASSLDRQGNEQFF | - | - | TRBJ2-1 | TRBV7-9
TGTGCCACCAGCAGAGACGCGTACCAAGAGACCCAGTACTTC | CATSRDAYQETQYF | - | - | TRBJ2-5 | TRBV15
TGTGCCAGCAGCTCGAGGACAGCCAATTCACCCCTCCACTTT | CASSSRTANSPLHF | - | - | TRBJ1-6 | TRBV9
TGTGCCAGCAGCTTAATATTCGGAGAGACCCAGTACTTC | CASSLIFGETQYF | - | - | TRBJ2-5 | TRBV7-3
TGCGCCAGCAGCCAGGGGACGGGGGGCAGTATTAATGAAAAACTGTTTTTT | CASSQGTGGSINEKLFF | - | - | TRBJ1-4 | TRBV4-3
TGTGCCAGCAGACTGGACTCTAACTATGGCTACACCTTC | CASRLDSNYGYTF | - | - | TRBJ1-2 | TRBV11-2
TGTGCCAGCACCTTCCTGGGGGGACAGGGAGGCTACACCTTC | CASTFLGGQGGYTF | - | TRBD1 | TRBJ1-2 | TRBV28
TGTGCCAGCAGCCTTGGGGGGGACTCTTCTCAGCCCCAGCATTTT | CASSLGGDSSQPQHF | - | - | TRBJ1-5 | TRBV5-8
TGTGCCTGGCCGAAAGGGGACACCATATATTTT | CAWPKGDTIYF | once | - | TRBJ1-3 | TRBV30
TGTGCCAGTCACAGGGGTTCCTATACTGAAGCTTTCTTT | CASHRGSYTEAFF | - | TRBD1 | TRBJ1-1 | TRBV6-4
TGTGCCAGTAAACCGGGACAGGGAAACACCATATATTTT | CASKPGQGNTIYF | - | TRBD1 | TRBJ1-3 | TRBV6-6
TGCGCCAGCAGCTTGGCGACCGTAGCGGGGGGGCCGAATACGCAGTATTTT | CASSLATVAGGPNTQYF | few | TRBD2 | TRBJ2-3 | TRBV5-1
TGTGCCAGCAGTTTGGACAGGGTTAACTATGGCTACACCTTC | CASSLDRVNYGYTF | - | TRBD1 | TRBJ1-2 | TRBV27
TGTGCCAGCAGCTTCCCTACTAGCGGGGGGTCGGTTGGCACAGATACGCAGTATTTT | CASSFPTSGGSVGTDTQYF | - | TRBD2 | TRBJ2-3 | TRBV11-2
TGTGCCAGCAGCTCGGAAGGGGCTCAAGAGACCCAGTACTTC | CASSSEGAQETQYF | - | - | TRBJ2-5 | TRBV7-3
TGTGCCAGCAGCAGACAGAGCTCTGGGGCCAACGTCCTGACTTTC | CASSRQSSGANVLTF | - | - | TRBJ2-6 | TRBV6-5
TGTGCCAGCAGTTTAAAGCCGGCAGGTGAAGCTTTCTTT | CASSLKPAGEAFF | - | - | TRBJ1-1 | TRBV12-3/TRBV12-4
TGTGCCAGCAGCAGACAAGCTGCCGAAGCTTTCTTT | CASSRQAAEAFF | - | - | TRBJ1-1 | TRBV13
TGTGCCAGTAGTAAGGGACAGGGGATTAGTGCTTCTGAAAAACTGTTTTTT | CASSKGQGISASEKLFF | - | TRBD1 | TRBJ1-4 | TRBV19
TGCGCCAGCAGCTCTGCGAGCTCCTATAATTCACCCCTCCACTTT | CASSSASSYNSPLHF | - | - | TRBJ1-6 | TRBV5-1
TGCAGTGCTAGTTTATCGCGGGGGGGCGTGGATGAAGAGACCCAGTACTTC | CSASLSRGGVDEETQYF | few | TRBD2 | TRBJ2-5 | TRBV20-1
TGTGCCATCAGTGGGCTGAACACTGAAGCTTTCTTT | CAISGLNTEAFF | - | - | TRBJ1-1 | TRBV10-3
TGTGCCAGCAATAGCCAGTGGGGCGGCAATCAGCCCCAGCATTTT | CASNSQWGGNQPQHF | - | - | TRBJ1-5 | TRBV6-5
TGTGCCAGCATGTGGCAGGGGGATTCACCCCTCCACTTT | CASMWQGDSPLHF | - | TRBD1 | TRBJ1-6 | TRBV5-6
TGTGCCAGCAGCTTGGGACTAGCGGGAGTGGAGACCCAGTACTTC | CASSLGLAGVETQYF | - | TRBD2 | TRBJ2-5 | TRBV5-6
TGTGCCAGCAGCCAAAACCCGGGACAGGGGACGGCGCAGTACTTC | CASSQNPGQGTAQYF | - | TRBD1 | TRBJ2-7 | TRBV6-5
TGTGCCAGCAGTTTACTAGCCGCCCGGGGTGAGCAGTTCTTC | CASSLLAARGEQFF | - | - | TRBJ2-1 | TRBV27
TGTGCCAGCAGTTACCTGGAGACCCAGTACTTC | CASSYLETQYF | - | - | TRBJ2-5 | TRBV6-6
TGTGCCAGCAGCCCGCGACTAGATAGTGCAGATACGCAGTATTTT | CASSPRLDSADTQYF | - | - | TRBJ2-3 | TRBV7-2
TGCAGTGCTTTTCAGAATGAGCAGTTCTTC | CSAFQNEQFF | few | - | TRBJ2-1 | TRBV20-1
TGTGCCAGCAGTTCCTCTCCGGGACAGGGCGGGACTGAAGCTTTCTTT | CASSSSPGQGGTEAFF | - | TRBD1 | TRBJ1-1 | TRBV27
TGTGCCAGCAGCTTGCGCCCACCCTACGAGCAGTACTTC | CASSLRPPYEQYF | - | - | TRBJ2-7 | TRBV7-2
TGCGCCAGCAGCCCCGACACCTACGAGCAGTACTTC | CASSPDTYEQYF | - | - | TRBJ2-7 | TRBV5-1
TGTGCCAGCAGCTTAACTAGCGGGAAGGGAGAGACCCAGTACTTC | CASSLTSGKGETQYF | - | TRBD2 | TRBJ2-5 | TRBV7-7
TGTGCCAGCTCACCACCGAGTACAGCCCAAGAGACCCAGTACTTC | CASSPPSTAQETQYF | - | - | TRBJ2-5 | TRBV18
TGCGCCAGCAGCTTGGGGAGACCCACAGATACGCAGTATTTT | CASSLGRPTDTQYF | - | - | TRBJ2-3 | TRBV5-1
TGTGCCAGCAGCTTGGGGGACTACCCGATAAACAATGAGCAGTTCTTC | CASSLGDYPINNEQFF | - | TRBD2 | TRBJ2-1 | TRBV7-2